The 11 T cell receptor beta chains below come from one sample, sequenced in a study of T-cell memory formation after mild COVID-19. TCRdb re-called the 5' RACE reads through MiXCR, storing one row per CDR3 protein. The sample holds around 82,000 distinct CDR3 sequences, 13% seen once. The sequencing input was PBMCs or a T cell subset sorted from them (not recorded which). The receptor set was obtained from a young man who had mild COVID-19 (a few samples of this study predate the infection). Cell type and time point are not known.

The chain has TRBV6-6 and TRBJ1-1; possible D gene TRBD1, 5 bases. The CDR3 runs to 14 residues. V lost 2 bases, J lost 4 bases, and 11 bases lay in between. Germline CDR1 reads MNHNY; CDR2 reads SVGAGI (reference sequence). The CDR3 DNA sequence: TGTGCCAGCAGTTACCGGGGCGGGGGCACTGAAGCTTTCTTT. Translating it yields CASSYRGGGTEAFF.

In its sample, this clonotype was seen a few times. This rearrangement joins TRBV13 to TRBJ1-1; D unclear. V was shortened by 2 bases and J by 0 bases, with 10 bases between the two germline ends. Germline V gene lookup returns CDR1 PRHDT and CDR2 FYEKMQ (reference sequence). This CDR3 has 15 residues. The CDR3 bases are TGTGCCAGCAGCTTATCCCAGGACTTGAACACTGAAGCTTTCTTT. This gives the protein CASSLSQDLNTEAFF. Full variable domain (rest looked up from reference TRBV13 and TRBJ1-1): AAGVIQSPRHLIKEKRETATLKCYPIPRHDTVYWYQQGPGQDPQFLISFYEKMQSDKGSIPDRFSAQQFSDYHSELNMSSLELGDSALYFCASSLSQDLNTEAFFGQGTRLTVV.

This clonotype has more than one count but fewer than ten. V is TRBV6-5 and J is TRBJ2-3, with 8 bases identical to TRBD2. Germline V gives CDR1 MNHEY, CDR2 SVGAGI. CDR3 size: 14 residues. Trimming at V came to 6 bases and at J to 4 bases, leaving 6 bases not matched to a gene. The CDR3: CASSRGGMADTQYF. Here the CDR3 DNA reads TGTGCCAGCAGCCGCGGGGGGATGGCAGATACGCAGTATTTT.

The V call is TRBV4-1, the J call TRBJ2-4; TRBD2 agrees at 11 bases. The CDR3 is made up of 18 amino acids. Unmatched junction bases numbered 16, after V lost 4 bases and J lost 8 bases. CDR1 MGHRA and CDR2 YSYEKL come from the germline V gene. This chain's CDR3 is CASSLRPLSGGAADIQYF. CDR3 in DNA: TGCGCCAGCAGCCTTCGACCCCTTAGCGGGGGGGCCGCGGACATTCAGTACTTC.

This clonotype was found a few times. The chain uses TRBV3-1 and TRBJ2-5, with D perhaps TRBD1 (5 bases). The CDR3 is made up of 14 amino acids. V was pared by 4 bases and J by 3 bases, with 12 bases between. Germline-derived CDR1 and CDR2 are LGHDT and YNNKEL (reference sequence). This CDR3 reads CASSRIDSEETQYF. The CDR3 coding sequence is TGTGCCAGCAGCCGAATCGACAGCGAAGAGACCCAGTACTTC.

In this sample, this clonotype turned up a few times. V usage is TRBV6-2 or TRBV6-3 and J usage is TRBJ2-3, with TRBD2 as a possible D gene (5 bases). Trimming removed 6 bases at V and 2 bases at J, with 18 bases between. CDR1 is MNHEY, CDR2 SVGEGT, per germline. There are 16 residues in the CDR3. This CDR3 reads CASSLSRGFLTDTQYF. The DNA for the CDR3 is TGTGCCAGCAGCCTCTCCCGGGGATTCCTCACAGATACGCAGTATTTT.

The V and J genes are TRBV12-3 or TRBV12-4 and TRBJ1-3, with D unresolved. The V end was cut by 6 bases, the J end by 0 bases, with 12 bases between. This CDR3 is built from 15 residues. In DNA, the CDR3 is TGTGCCAGCAGCCCGCCCAACCGCTCTGGAAACACCATATATTTT. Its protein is CASSPPNRSGNTIYF.

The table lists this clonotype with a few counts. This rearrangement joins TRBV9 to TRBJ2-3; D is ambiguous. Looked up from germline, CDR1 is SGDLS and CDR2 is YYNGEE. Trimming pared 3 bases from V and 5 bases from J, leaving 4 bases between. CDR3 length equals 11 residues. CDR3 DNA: TGTGCCAGCAGCGCATTAGATACGCAGTATTTT. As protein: CASSALDTQYF.

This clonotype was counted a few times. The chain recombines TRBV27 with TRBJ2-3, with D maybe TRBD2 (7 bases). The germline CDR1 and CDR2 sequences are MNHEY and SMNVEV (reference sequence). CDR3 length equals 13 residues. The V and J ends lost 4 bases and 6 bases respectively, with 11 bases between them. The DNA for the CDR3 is TGTGCCAGCAGTTGGGGGGGCGGGGATACGCAGTATTTT. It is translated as CASSWGGGDTQYF.

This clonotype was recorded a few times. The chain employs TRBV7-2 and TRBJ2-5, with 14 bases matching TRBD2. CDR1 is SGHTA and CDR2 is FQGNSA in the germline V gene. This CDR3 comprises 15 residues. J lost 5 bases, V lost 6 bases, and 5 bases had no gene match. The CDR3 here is CASSGTSGGRETQYF. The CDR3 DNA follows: TGTGCCAGCAGTGGGACTAGCGGGGGTAGGGAGACCCAGTACTTC.

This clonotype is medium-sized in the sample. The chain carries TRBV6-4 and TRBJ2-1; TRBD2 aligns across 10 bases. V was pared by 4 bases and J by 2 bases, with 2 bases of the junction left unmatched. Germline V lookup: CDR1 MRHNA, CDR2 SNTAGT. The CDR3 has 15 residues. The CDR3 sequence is CASSGTSGTYNEQFF. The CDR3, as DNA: TGTGCCAGCAGTGGGACTAGCGGAACCTACAATGAGCAGTTCTTC.